This T cell receptor beta chain was documented in a study of T cell responses to AZD1222 COVID-19 vaccine. This CDR3 contains 13 residues. Per the germline V gene, CDR1 is SGHDT and CDR2 is YYEEEE. V lost 2 bases and J 3 bases, leaving 8 bases between the germline ends. Turning to this clone: Its antigen is still unknown.

Findings and caveats of the study: Females outnumbered males among donors, who were mostly white British; clonal diversity was possibly underestimated.

TCRdb's copy holds only in-frame clones and misses some; the assay was immunoSEQ multiplex PCR. The table records more than 140,000 clones, 70% to 90% of them present only once. Sequenced here: peripheral blood, sampled on day 0 of MenACWY control vaccination. The clonotype comes from an adult in good health. The chain is built from TRBV5-6 and TRBJ2-5, with D possibly being TRBD1 (7 bases). The CDR3 bases are TGTGCCAGCAGCTTCAGGGGGGAAGAGACCCAGTACTTC. Translating it yields CASSFRGEETQYF.